One and the same sample provided the 7 T cell receptor beta chains below, sequenced in a study of cytomegalovirus exposure and HLA in healthy donors. Method: immunoSEQ multiplex PCR; TCRdb's copy keeps in-frame clones and lacks some. The data contain 250,000 or so clones, less than 90% of them singletons. What was sequenced was PBMCs. The receptors stem from a man aged 18-30 years in good health and CMV-seropositive.

The J gene is TRBJ1-2, the V gene TRBV10-3; the match to TRBD1 covers 7 bases. The V gene's germline CDR1 is ENHRY and CDR2 SYGVKD. The V and J ends lost 4 bases and 4 bases, in that order; junction bases with no gene match: 3. The CDR3 loop spans 13 amino acids. DNA of the CDR3: TGTGCCATCAGTGGGACAGGTAGCTATGGCTACACCTTC. Translated: CAISGTGSYGYTF.

The chain joins TRBV27 to TRBJ2-1; 12 nucleotides agree with TRBD2. Germline-derived CDR1 and CDR2 are MNHEY and SMNVEV (reference sequence). V was pared by 5 bases and J by 8 bases, with 10 bases of the junction left unmatched. The CDR3 contains 16 residues. CDR3 amino acids: CASSERRLAGVDEQFF. The CDR3 DNA reads TGTGCCAGCAGTGAACGACGACTAGCGGGAGTAGATGAGCAGTTCTTC.

The chain couples TRBV4-1 to TRBJ2-1; TRBD2 matches 14 bases. V dropped 0 bases and J dropped 0; count of bases not matched to a gene: 7. Per the germline V gene, CDR1 is MGHRA and CDR2 is YSYEKL. The CDR3 has 20 residues. The CDR3 reads CASSQDSWTSGRTSYNEQFF. The DNA of the CDR3 is TGCGCCAGCAGCCAAGATTCATGGACTAGCGGGAGGACCTCCTACAATGAGCAGTTCTTC.

The chain combines TRBV13 with TRBJ2-2; D is unresolved. Per germline, CDR1 PRHDT and CDR2 FYEKMQ (reference sequence). Trimming left V 0 bases short and J 5 bases short, with 13 bases between. This CDR3 has 16 amino acids. DNA for the CDR3: TGTGCCAGCAGCTTAGGGTCTGGCCGGTCGACCGGGGAGCTGTTTTTT. Translated, it gives CASSLGSGRSTGELFF.

This clone is a singleton in its sample. The rearrangement joins TRBV5-4 to TRBJ2-2; D not resolved. The length of the CDR3 is 16 residues. Germline V gene sequence: CDR1 SGHNT, CDR2 YYREEE (reference sequence). V lost 4 bases and J lost 5, with 18 bases in between. The chain's CDR3 is CASSPSGLTMTGELFF. The CDR3 DNA reads TGTGCCAGCAGCCCGTCCGGGTTAACAATGACCGGGGAGCTGTTTTTT.

V gene TRBV11-2 combines with J gene TRBJ2-1; maybe TRBD2 (5 bases). The CDR3 spans 14 residues. V lost 0 bases and J lost 4, with 7 bases in between. The germline gives CDR1 SGHAT, CDR2 FQNNGV. Here the CDR3 DNA reads TGTGCCAGCAGCTTAGACGGGATTTACAATGAGCAGTTCTTC. Amino acid sequence: CASSLDGIYNEQFF.

The CDR3 protein is CASSQALHEKLFF. In nucleotides, the CDR3 is TGCGCCAGCAGCCAAGCGTTGCATGAAAAACTGTTTTTT. The gene calls are TRBV4-3 and TRBJ1-4, with D uncertain. The V gene lost 1 base and the J gene lost 6 bases, with 6 bases spanning the gap. Germline V gives CDR1 LGHNA, CDR2 YSLEER. CDR3 length: 13 residues.